The TCR beta chain under discussion was sequenced for a study of vaccination effects on CD4 cells after COVID-19. This clone was observed a single time. The antigen is undetermined. Viral peptide pools were used in the ViraFEST assay to expand antigen-specific CD4+ T cells, and sequencing came afterward. Scientists isolated CD4+ T cells after a roughly 9-day culture period ended. The study found no prior SARS-CoV-2 infection in the vaccine recipients, who tested negative for nucleocapsid antibodies. It was with about 10 IU/ml IL-2 and roughly 9.2 ug/ml peptides that some 1.8 million PBMC per well were cultured. The repertoire was sequenced with immunoSEQ multiplex PCR; TCRdb's copy has only in-frame clones and lacks some. Counted here are tens of thousands of clones, roughly 74% occurring once; the ten biggest clones make up 22%. V lost 0 bases to trimming and J lost 2 bases, with 12 bases between them. The CDR3 covers 16 residues. The germline CDR1 and CDR2 sequences are SGDLS and YYNGEE.

The receptor was derived from a human donor who received a COVID-19 vaccine. This specimen was CD4+ T cells from PBMCs cultured with HCoV-NL63 spike peptides, taken before COVID-19 vaccination. The chain is built from TRBV9 and TRBJ2-1; tentatively, D is TRBD2 (6 bases). Here the CDR3 DNA reads TGTGCCAGCAGCGTAGCTTCGGGGGAAACCTACAATGAGCAGTTCTTC. Translating gives CASSVASGETYNEQFF.